The entry below gives a single T cell receptor (beta chain) sequence along with its context. Method: immunoSEQ multiplex PCR; TCRdb's copy keeps in-frame clones and lacks some. The data show about 50,000 clones, 93% seen once. The data originate from a study of siplizumab effects on memory and regulatory T cells. The receptor's source is a human donor in good health. The material sequenced was CD8+ T cells sorted from blood.

CDR3 nucleotide sequence: TGTGCCAGTAGTATAGTACAGGGGGCCGGGGAGCTGTTTTTT. Its translation is CASSIVQGAGELFF. The rearrangement links TRBV19 to TRBJ2-2, with 8 nucleotides matching TRBD1. CDR3 length: 14 amino acids. The V and J ends lost 1 base and 6 bases, in that order; junction bases with no gene match: 1. Germline V lookup: CDR1 LNHDA, CDR2 SQIVND (reference sequence). The entire variable domain, with the rest obtained from reference TRBV19 and TRBJ2-2, is as follows: DGGITQSPKYLFRKEGQNVTLSCEQNLNHDAMYWYRQDPGQGLRLIYYSQIVNDFQKGDIAEGYSVSREKKESFPLTVTSAQKNPTAFYLCASSIVQGAGELFFGEGSRLTVL.